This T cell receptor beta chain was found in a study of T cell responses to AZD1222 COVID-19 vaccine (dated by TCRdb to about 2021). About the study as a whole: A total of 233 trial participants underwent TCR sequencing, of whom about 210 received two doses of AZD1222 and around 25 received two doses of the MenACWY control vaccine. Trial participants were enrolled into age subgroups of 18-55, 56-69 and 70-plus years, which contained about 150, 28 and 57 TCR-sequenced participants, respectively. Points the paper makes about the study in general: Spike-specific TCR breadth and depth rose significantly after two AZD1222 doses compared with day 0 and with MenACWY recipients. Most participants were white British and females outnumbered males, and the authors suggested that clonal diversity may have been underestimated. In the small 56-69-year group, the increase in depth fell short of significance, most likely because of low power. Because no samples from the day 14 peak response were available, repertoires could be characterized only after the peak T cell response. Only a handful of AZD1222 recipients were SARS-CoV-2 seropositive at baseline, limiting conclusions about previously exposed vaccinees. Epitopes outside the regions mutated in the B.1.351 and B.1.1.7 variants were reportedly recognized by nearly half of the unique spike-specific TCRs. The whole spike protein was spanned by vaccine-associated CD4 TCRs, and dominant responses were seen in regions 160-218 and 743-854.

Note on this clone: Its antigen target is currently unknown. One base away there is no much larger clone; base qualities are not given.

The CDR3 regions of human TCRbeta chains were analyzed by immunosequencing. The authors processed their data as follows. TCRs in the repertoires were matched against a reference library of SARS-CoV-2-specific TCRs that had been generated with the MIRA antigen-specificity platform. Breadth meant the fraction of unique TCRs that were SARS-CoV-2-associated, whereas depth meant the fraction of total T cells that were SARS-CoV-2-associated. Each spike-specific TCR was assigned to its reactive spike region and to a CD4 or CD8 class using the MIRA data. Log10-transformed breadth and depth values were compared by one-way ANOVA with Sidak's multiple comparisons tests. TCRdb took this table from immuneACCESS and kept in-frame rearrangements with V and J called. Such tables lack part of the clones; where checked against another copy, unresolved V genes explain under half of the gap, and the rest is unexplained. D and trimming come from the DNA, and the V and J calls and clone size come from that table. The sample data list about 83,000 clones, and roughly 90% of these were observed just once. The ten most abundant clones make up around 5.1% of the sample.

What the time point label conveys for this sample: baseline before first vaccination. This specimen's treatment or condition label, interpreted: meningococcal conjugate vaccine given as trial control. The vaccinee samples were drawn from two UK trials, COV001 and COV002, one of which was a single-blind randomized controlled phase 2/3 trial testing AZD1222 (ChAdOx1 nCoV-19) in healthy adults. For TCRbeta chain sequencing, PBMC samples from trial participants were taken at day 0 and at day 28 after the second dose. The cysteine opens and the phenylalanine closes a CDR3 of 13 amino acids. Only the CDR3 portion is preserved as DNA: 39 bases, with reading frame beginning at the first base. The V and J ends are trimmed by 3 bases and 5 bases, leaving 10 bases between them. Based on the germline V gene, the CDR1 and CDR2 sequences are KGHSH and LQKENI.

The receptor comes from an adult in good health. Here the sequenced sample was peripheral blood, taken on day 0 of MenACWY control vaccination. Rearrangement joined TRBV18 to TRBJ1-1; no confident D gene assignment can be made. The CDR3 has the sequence CASSPSPKTEAFF. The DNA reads TGTGCCAGCTCACCTTCCCCAAAGACTGAAGCTTTCTTT.